Listed here are 27 T cell receptor beta chains from one sample, sequenced in a study of regulatory T cells in long-lasting Graves disease. Noted time point: newly diagnosed GD, antithyroid drugs for less than 3 months. The TCR library was made from RNA extracted from PBMCs. According to the study, TCR beta libraries were built with iRepertoire HTBI primers and CDR3-region Arm-PCR. One entry per CDR3 protein, called by TCRdb with MiXCR from the multiplex PCR reads. The table lists some 450,000 distinct CDR3 sequences, over 15% of them singletons. This same sample was also part of a study on T cells in Graves' hyperthyroidism and ophthalmopathy.

The sequences come from peripheral blood mononuclear cells (PBMCs), collected at new diagnosis, from a patient treated with antithyroid drugs. All receptors derive from a woman aged 25 to 45 with Graves disease.

The J gene is TRBJ2-2, the V gene TRBV10-1; D call uncertain. V dropped 3 bases and J dropped 7 bases, with 6 bases sitting between them. CDR1 and CDR2 (germline): WNHNN, SYGVQD (reference sequence). The length of the CDR3 is 12 residues. CDR3 in amino acids: CASSEWDGELFF. CDR3 in DNA: TGCGCCAGCAGTGAATGGGACGGGGAGCTGTTTTTT.

On this clonotype itself: Lacking the conserved final phenylalanine or tryptophan, this CDR3 likely reflects a read error. The V call is TRBV7-8, the J call TRBJ1-1, with D maybe TRBD1 (6 bases). The CDR3 runs to 14 residues. V lost 7 bases and J lost 1, with 13 bases in between. CDR1 is SGHVS and CDR2 is FQNEAQ in the germline V gene. As DNA, the CDR3 is TGTGCCAGCAATACGGGGGGCTGGAACACTGAAGCTTTCCTT. Translated: CASNTGGWNTEAFL.

The CDR3 region has the DNA TGCAGCGTTGATGTGGCGGGAGTTTTTGAGCAGTTCTTC. Translated, it gives CSVDVAGVFEQFF. The V and J genes are TRBV29-1 and TRBJ2-1; 7 nucleotides line up with TRBD2. Germline V gene lookup returns CDR1 SQVTM and CDR2 ANQGSEA. Germline trimming cut 3 bases from V and 9 bases from J; bases unmatched to any gene: 8. This CDR3 contains 13 residues.

The V call is TRBV12-3 or TRBV12-4, the J call TRBJ2-1; TRBD2 matches at 8 bases. The CDR3 has 14 residues. V shed 2 bases, J shed 8 bases, and the junction held 5 bases outside the gene matches. CDR3 sequence: CASSLLGLEDEQFF. The CDR3 coding sequence is TGTGCCAGCAGTTTACTGGGACTAGAGGATGAGCAGTTCTTC.

The V and J genes are TRBV27 and TRBJ1-6; D not resolved. From germline, CDR1 is MNHEY and CDR2 SMNVEV (reference sequence). Trimming stripped 4 bases from V and 7 bases from J, with 23 bases between. This CDR3 spans 18 amino acids. The CDR3 sequence: CASSSLLTKFPLNSPLHF. CDR3 nucleotides: TGTGCCAGCAGTTCCCTTTTGACAAAATTTCCCTTAAATTCACCCCTCCACTTT.

The table lists this clonotype with many counts. The chain joins TRBV20-1 to TRBJ2-7, with 8 nucleotides matching TRBD1. Germline V gene sequence: CDR1 DFQATT, CDR2 SNEGSKA (reference sequence). The junction had 16 bases not matched to a gene; V was cut back by 0 bases and J by 3 bases. The CDR3 consists of 18 residues. CDR3 loop: CSARERWTGLSFSYEQYF. The CDR3 nucleotides are TGCAGTGCTAGAGAGAGATGGACAGGGTTAAGTTTTAGCTACGAGCAGTACTTC.

This clonotype was detected ten times or more. This chain connects TRBV14 to TRBJ2-1; D is unclear. Per germline, CDR1 SGHDN and CDR2 FVKESK. Between the trimmed V and J ends, which lost 0 bases and 10 bases, there was a span of 4 bases. This CDR3 contains 11 residues. As DNA, the CDR3 is TGTGCCAGCAGCCAAGATAAGGAGCAGTTCTTC. Encoded protein: CASSQDKEQFF.

V is TRBV24-1 and J is TRBJ2-5, with D possibly TRBD2 on 6 matching bases. The germline gives CDR1 KGHDR, CDR2 SFDVKD. CDR3 length equals 13 residues. Deletions cut 7 bases from V and 0 bases from J, with 8 bases between. The CDR3 DNA follows: TGTGCCACCAGCTGGAGGGACCAAGAGACCCAGTACTTC. Its protein product is CATSWRDQETQYF.

J is TRBJ2-1 and V is TRBV15; tentative D call: TRBD2 (6 bases). The CDR3 runs to 15 residues. Germline V gives CDR1 LNHNV, CDR2 YYDKDF (reference sequence). Trimming left V 1 base short and J 4 bases short, with 11 bases between. The CDR3 region is CATSRGLVGYNEQFF. The CDR3 DNA follows: TGTGCCACCAGCAGAGGACTAGTCGGTTACAATGAGCAGTTCTTC.

In its sample, this clonotype was seen many times. This chain joins TRBV20-1 and TRBJ2-2; D remains unclear. The germline V gene encodes CDR1 DFQATT and CDR2 SNEGSKA (reference sequence). Trimming took off 6 bases at V and 1 base at J, with 9 bases between the two ends. CDR3 length: 13 residues. DNA for the CDR3: TGCAGTGCCCGTCGGGTGAACACCGGGGAGCTGTTTTTT. Translating it yields CSARRVNTGELFF.

This clonotype was counted only a few times. The J gene is TRBJ2-7, the V gene TRBV20-1; 8 bases align to TRBD2. The trim removed 4 bases at V and 0 bases at J, leaving 8 bases unmatched. CDR1 and CDR2 (germline): DFQATT, SNEGSKA (reference sequence). The CDR3 has 15 residues. CDR3: CSAKPGLGNSYEQYF. Here the CDR3 DNA reads TGCAGTGCTAAACCGGGACTAGGGAACTCCTACGAGCAGTACTTC.

This clonotype was picked up many times. The CDR3 bases are TGTGCCAGCAGTACACACAAAGACAGGGTTCCCGATCAGCCCCAGCATTTT. As protein: CASSTHKDRVPDQPQHF. The chain uses TRBV28 and TRBJ1-5; 7 bases line up with TRBD1. The V segment lost 5 bases and the J segment 5 bases; nucleotides outside the gene matches: 15. Germline V gene data show CDR1 as MDHEN and CDR2 as SYDVKM. This CDR3 has 17 amino acids.

This clonotype was picked up many times. V gene TRBV28 combines with J gene TRBJ2-3; D not resolved. This CDR3 is built from 12 residues. CDR1 is MDHEN, CDR2 SYDVKM, per germline. Trimming took 6 bases from V and 5 from J, leaving 9 bases between them. CDR3 sequence reads: CASSLRGDTQYF. The CDR3 DNA follows: TGTGCCAGCAGCCTGCGTGGAGATACGCAGTATTTT.

Ten or more counts support this clonotype. This chain joins TRBV28 and TRBJ2-1; D remains ambiguous. The germline V gene encodes CDR1 MDHEN and CDR2 SYDVKM. Trimming removed 7 bases at V and 0 bases at J, with 13 bases between. There are 15 residues in the CDR3. The CDR3 sequence is CASKPDQSSYNEQFF. CDR3 bases: TGTGCCAGCAAACCGGATCAGAGCTCCTACAATGAGCAGTTCTTC.

The chain carries TRBV29-1 and TRBJ1-1; D ambiguous. Trimming left V 6 bases short and J 1 base short, with 9 bases between. Per the germline V gene, CDR1 is SQVTM and CDR2 is ANQGSEA. This CDR3 contains 12 residues. The CDR3 sequence: CSVVVRNTEAFF. CDR3 in DNA: TGCAGCGTCGTCGTCAGGAACACTGAAGCTTTCTTT.

Points on this clonotype: The junction departs from germline at one end; a sequencing error may be responsible. The V and J genes are TRBV3-1 and TRBJ2-4; D gene unclear. The CDR3 totals 11 residues. The germline gives CDR1 LGHDT, CDR2 YNNKEL (reference sequence). CDR3 amino acids: CASSQEIGSVF. In nucleotides, the CDR3 is TGTGCCAGCAGCCAAGAGATAGGATCGGTCTTC.

The J gene is TRBJ2-7, the V gene TRBV7-9; either TRBD1 or TRBD2 may fit D (5 bases each). In germline, CDR1 is SEHNR, CDR2 FQNEAQ (reference sequence). V lost 5 bases to trimming and J lost 6 bases, with 17 bases between them. This CDR3 spans 14 amino acids. The CDR3 bases are TGTGCCAGCAGCCCCCGCCGGGGCGGACGCGAGCAGTACTTC. Its protein is CASSPRRGGREQYF. Full variable domain (outside the CDR3, taken from reference TRBV7-9 and TRBJ2-7): DTGVSQNPRHKITKRGQNVTFRCDPISEHNRLYWYRQTLGQGPEFLTYFQNEAQLEKSRLLSDRFSAERPKGSFSTLEIQRTEQGDSAMYLCASSPRRGGREQYFGPGTRLTVT.

This chain uses TRBV6-1 with TRBJ1-6, with 7 bases aligning to TRBD1. Per the germline V gene, CDR1 is MNHNS and CDR2 is SASEGT. The CDR3 is made up of 16 amino acids. V lost 6 bases and J lost 0; bases outside the gene matches: 5. CDR3 DNA: TGTGCCAGCAGGAGTAGGGGGCCCTCCTATAATTCACCCCTCCACTTT. Translating it yields CASRSRGPSYNSPLHF.

V is TRBV2 and J is TRBJ2-3; D possibly corresponds to TRBD2 (5 bases). V gave up 10 bases and J gave up 0 bases, with 8 bases separating them. Germline values: CDR1 SNHLY, CDR2 FYNNEI. The CDR3 sequence is 12 residues long. The CDR3 nucleotides read TGTGCCATACGGACTAGCACAGATACGCAGTATTTT. Translation: CAIRTSTDTQYF. Variable domain in full (rest from reference TRBV2 and TRBJ2-3): EPEVTQTPSHQVTQMGQEVILRCVPISNHLYFYWYRQILGQKVEFLVSFYNNEISEKSEIFDDQFSVERPDGSNFTLKIRSTKLEDSAMYFCAIRTSTDTQYFGPGTRLTVL.

This clonotype was picked up many times. The V and J genes are TRBV7-8 and TRBJ1-6; D is undetermined. V was cut by 3 bases and J by 5 bases, with 11 bases left in between. This CDR3 is 15 amino acids long. Germline V lookup: CDR1 SGHVS, CDR2 FQNEAQ. The CDR3 region is CASSFNLVDNSPLHF. Written as DNA, the CDR3 is TGTGCCAGCAGCTTCAACTTGGTTGATAATTCACCCCTCCACTTT.

In its sample, this clonotype was seen many times. V gene TRBV20-1 combines with J gene TRBJ1-5, with D maybe TRBD1 (6 bases). Germline loops: CDR1 DFQATT, CDR2 SNEGSKA (reference sequence). The germline V and J ends were trimmed by 1 base and 1 base, with 17 bases remaining between them. This CDR3 spans 17 amino acids. The CDR3 here is CSARASGGGRSNQPQHF. CDR3 coding DNA: TGCAGTGCTAGAGCCTCGGGTGGGGGCCGAAGCAATCAGCCCCAGCATTTT.

This clonotype was detected many times. The chain links TRBV5-1 to TRBJ1-1, with D unclear. Germline lookup yields CDR1 SGHRS and CDR2 YFSETQ. Trimming cost V 1 base and J 1 base, with 8 bases left between them. CDR3 size: 14 residues. CDR3 sequence (DNA): TGCGCCAGCAGCTTGTCGCCAGAGAACACTGAAGCTTTCTTT. It yields the protein CASSLSPENTEAFF.

This clonotype was observed at least ten times. The chain combines TRBV6-1 with TRBJ1-2, with unresolved D. The germline V gene encodes CDR1 MNHNS and CDR2 SASEGT. Trimming shortened V by 2 bases and J by 3 bases, and 13 bases separated the two germline ends. This CDR3 spans 15 amino acids. The CDR3 coding sequence is TGTGCCAGCAGTGAAACGGGGTGGGGAGACTATGGCTACACCTTC. This translates into CASSETGWGDYGYTF.

This clonotype was counted only a few times. One end of the junction fails to match germline, which may point to a read error. J is TRBJ2-1 and V is TRBV7-8; D unclear. This CDR3 region has 15 residues. Germline CDR1 and CDR2: SGHVS and FQNEAQ. The chain's CDR3 is CASRLVGSSDNEQFF. CDR3 nucleotides: TGTGCGAGCAGGCTCGTTGGATCGAGTGACAATGAGCAGTTCTTC. The variable domain in full, with the rest retrieved from reference TRBV7-8 and TRBJ2-1, is GAGVSQSPRYKVAKRGQDVALRCDPISGHVSLFWYQQALGQGPEFLTYFQNEAQLDKSGLPSDRFFAERPEGSVSTLKIQRTQQEDSAVYLCASRLVGSSDNEQFFGPGTRLTVL.

This chain links TRBV7-2 with TRBJ1-1; D not certain. Trimming left V 3 bases short and J 0 bases short, with 8 bases between. Germline lookup yields CDR1 SGHTA and CDR2 FQGNSA. This CDR3 comprises 14 residues. CDR3 region: CASSFRSLNTEAFF. For the CDR3, the DNA is TGTGCCAGCAGCTTCCGCTCTTTGAACACTGAAGCTTTCTTT.

This clonotype appeared many times. V is TRBV3-1 and J is TRBJ1-1; 10 bases match TRBD1. Germline V gene lookup returns CDR1 LGHDT and CDR2 YNNKEL (reference sequence). V trimming: 2 bases; J trimming: 5 bases; junction bases outside the gene matches: 2. The CDR3 runs to 14 residues. The CDR3: CASSQRDRGTEAFF. For the CDR3, the DNA is TGTGCCAGCAGCCAACGGGACAGGGGTACTGAAGCTTTCTTT.

Points on this clonotype: A read error is likely here: a far larger clone is one base away. The chain links TRBV11-2 to TRBJ2-4; no definite D call. The DNA end favors TRBJ2-3, so the J call may be wrong. CDR3 length: 15 amino acids. Germline V gene sequence: CDR1 SGHAT, CDR2 FQNNGV. In DNA form, the CDR3 reads TGTGCCAGCAGCTTAGGGGAATCGATCACAGATCCGCAGTATTTT. Translated: CASSLGESITDPQYF.